The present T cell receptor beta chain was sequenced within a study of blood T cells in healthy people across ages. Overall study findings and caveats: Age brought a roughly linear fall in TCR beta diversity measured per million T cells.

This clonotype showed up just a few times. Its cognate antigen is unknown. A second about 7 to 11 cycle PCR used barcoded and J-beta primers. TCRdb fed the 5' RACE reads into MiXCR, producing one record per CDR3 protein. The data show some 1.5 million distinct CDR3 sequences, about 42% seen once. V was clipped by 0 bases and J by 2 bases; unmatched bases: 5. CDR1 is DFQATT, CDR2 SNEGSKA, per germline (reference sequence). The CDR3 runs 16 residues. This TCR was recovered from a woman aged 18-35 years in good health. The sequenced sample was blood. V is TRBV20-1 and J is TRBJ2-3, with 10 bases that match TRBD2. This CDR3 reads CSARDITSGTTDTQYF. CDR3 DNA: TGCAGTGCTAGAGATATCACTAGCGGGACCACAGATACGCAGTATTTT.